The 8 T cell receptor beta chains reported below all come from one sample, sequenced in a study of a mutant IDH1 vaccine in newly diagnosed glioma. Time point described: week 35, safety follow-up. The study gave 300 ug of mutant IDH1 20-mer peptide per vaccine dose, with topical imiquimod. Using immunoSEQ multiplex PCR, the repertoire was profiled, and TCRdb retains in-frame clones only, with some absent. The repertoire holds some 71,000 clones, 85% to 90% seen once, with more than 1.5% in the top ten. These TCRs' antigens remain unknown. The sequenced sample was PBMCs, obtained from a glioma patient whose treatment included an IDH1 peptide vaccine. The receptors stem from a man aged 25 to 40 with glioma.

CDR3 bases: TGTGCCAGCAGTGAATATCGAGGGTCGGGCTATGGCTACACCTTC. This encodes CASSEYRGSGYGYTF. The rearrangement links TRBV2 to TRBJ1-2; D is ambiguous. Germline V gene sequence: CDR1 SNHLY, CDR2 FYNNEI. CDR3 length equals 15 residues. Trimming took off 2 bases at V and 4 bases at J, with 14 bases between the two ends.

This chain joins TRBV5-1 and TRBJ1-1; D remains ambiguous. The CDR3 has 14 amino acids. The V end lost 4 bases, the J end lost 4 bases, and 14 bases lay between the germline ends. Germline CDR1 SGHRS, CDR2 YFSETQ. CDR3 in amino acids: CASSLLEGGTEAFF. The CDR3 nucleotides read TGCGCCAGCAGCCTCTTGGAGGGTGGCACTGAAGCTTTCTTT. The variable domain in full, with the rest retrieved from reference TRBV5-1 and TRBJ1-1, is KAGVTQTPRYLIKTRGQQVTLSCSPISGHRSVSWYQQTPGQGLQFLFEYFSETQRNKGNFPGRFSGRQFSNSRSEMNVSTLELGDSALYLCASSLLEGGTEAFFGQGTRLTVV.

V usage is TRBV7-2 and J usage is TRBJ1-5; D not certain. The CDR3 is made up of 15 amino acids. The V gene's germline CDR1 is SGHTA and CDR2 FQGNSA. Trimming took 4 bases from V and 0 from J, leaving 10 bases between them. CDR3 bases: TGTGCCAGCAGCTCTAGGACGGGTAGCAATCAGCCCCAGCATTTT. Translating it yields CASSSRTGSNQPQHF.

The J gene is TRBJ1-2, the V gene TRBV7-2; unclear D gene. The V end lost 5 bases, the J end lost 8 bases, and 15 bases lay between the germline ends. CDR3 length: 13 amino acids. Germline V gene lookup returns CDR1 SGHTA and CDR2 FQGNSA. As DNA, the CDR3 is TGTGCCAGCAGCCCTTCTATCTTAGGAGGCTACACCTTC. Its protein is CASSPSILGGYTF.

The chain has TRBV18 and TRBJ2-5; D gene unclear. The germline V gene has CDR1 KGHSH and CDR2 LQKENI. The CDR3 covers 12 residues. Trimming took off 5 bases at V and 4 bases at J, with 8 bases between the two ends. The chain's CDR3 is CASSSSRETQYF. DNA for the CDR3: TGTGCCAGCTCATCAAGTCGAGAGACCCAGTACTTC.

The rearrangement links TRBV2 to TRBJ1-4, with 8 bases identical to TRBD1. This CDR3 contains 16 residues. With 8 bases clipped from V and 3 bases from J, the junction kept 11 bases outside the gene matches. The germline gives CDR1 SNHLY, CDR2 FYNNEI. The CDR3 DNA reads TGTGCCAGCGACGCCCTTGGACAGGGCCCTAATGAAAAACTGTTTTTT. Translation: CASDALGQGPNEKLFF.

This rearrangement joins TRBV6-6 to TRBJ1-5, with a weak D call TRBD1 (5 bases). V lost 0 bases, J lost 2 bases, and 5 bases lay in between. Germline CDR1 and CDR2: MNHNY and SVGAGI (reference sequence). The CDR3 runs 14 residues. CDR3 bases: TGTGCCAGCAGTTACTCGGGGGGCAATCAGCCCCAGCATTTT. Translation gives CASSYSGGNQPQHF.

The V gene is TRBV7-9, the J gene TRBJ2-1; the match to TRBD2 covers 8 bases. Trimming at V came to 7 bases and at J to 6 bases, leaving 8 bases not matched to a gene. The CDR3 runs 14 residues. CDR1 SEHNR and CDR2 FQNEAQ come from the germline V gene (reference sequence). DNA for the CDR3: TGTGCCAGCAAAGTCGGGGGGGCAGGCAATGAGCAGTTCTTC. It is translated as CASKVGGAGNEQFF.